This T cell receptor (beta chain) was profiled in a study of T cells in Graves' hyperthyroidism and ophthalmopathy. Diagnosing involved the use of clinical symptoms, serum thyroxine and TRAb, thyroid ultrasound and orbital computed tomography. Germline V gene lookup returns CDR1 KGHSH and CDR2 LQKENI. Trimming cost V 2 bases and J 5 bases, with 7 bases left between them. This CDR3 has 12 residues. The source material, RNA transcripts, was used to amplify TCR beta CDR3 regions. When the TCR CDR3 underwent first-round RT-PCR, the HTBI primer set was used. MiXCR, run by TCRdb on the multiplex PCR reads, gives a single entry per CDR3 protein. Here the sample spans about 680,000 distinct CDR3 sequences, roughly a third being singletons.

The TCR was taken from a woman aged 40 to 50 with Graves' hyperthyroidism. Material: blood. The chain joins TRBV18 to TRBJ2-7; D gene unclear. CDR3 coding DNA: TGTGCCAGCTCACCAACTACGCACGAGCAGTACTTC. This encodes CASSPTTHEQYF. Based on the CDR3 plus reference TRBV18 and TRBJ2-7, the full variable domain is NAGVMQNPRHLVRRRGQEARLRCSPMKGHSHVYWYRQLPEEGLKFMVYLQKENIIDESGMPKERFSAEFPKEGPSILRIQQVVRGDSAAYFCASSPTTHEQYFGPGTRLTVT.